This T cell receptor beta chain originates from a study of identical twins (dated by TCRdb to about 2016). About the study as a whole: To test whether fetal clonotypes persist, the study used deep sequencing on TCR alpha and beta repertoires from monozygotic twins, unrelated adults of various ages, and cord blood. To rule out contamination, the twin experiments were replicated at different times with different library preparation protocols.

General conclusions and limits of the study: A weaker excess of twin sharing was found in beta out-of-frame sequences because the signal-to-noise ratio was lowered by fewer shared sequences. Compared with coincidental sharing between unrelated individuals, out-of-frame TCR alpha sequences shared between twins had an excess of sequences with low generation probability. Invariant T cells such as MAIT and iNKT could partly confound zero-insertion analyses, though diverse VJ usage argued against this for most clonotypes. Conclusions relied on cross-sectional statistical analysis, since the same donors could not be followed over many years. Fewer insertions were carried by abundant cord blood beta clonotypes; a weaker similar trend was observed in young adult naive repertoires, while no such trend was observed in memory repertoires. In monozygotic twins, out-of-frame TCR alpha sharing was systematically underestimated by recombination models, although the models agreed with sharing between unrelated individuals.

Every donor in the study was a healthy Caucasian. Points on this clonotype: The clone's antigen remains unknown. The record has no base qualities; no much larger clone is one base away.

The germline V gene sets CDR1 to KGHDR and CDR2 to SFDVKD. V gives up 5 bases and J gives up 7 bases, and the segment between their germline ends measures 13 bases. From the cysteine up to the phenylalanine, the CDR3 has a length of 14 residues. The read is trimmed to its CDR3 DNA, 42 bases read in frame from base 1. Receptor libraries were prepared by 5' RACE. For sequencing, an Illumina HiSeq 2000 was employed. Template switching introduced a universal primer binding site; the final cDNA contained a unique molecular identifier, enabling accurate counting of TCR cDNA molecules. Specific primers in the conserved constant-segment region were used to synthesize first-strand cDNA for TCR alpha and beta chains. Each cDNA library was double barcoded, with a SMART-Mk sample barcode plus Illumina barcodes, to control for contamination. TruSeq adapter sequences along with Illumina sample barcodes were introduced in two successive PCR steps. The TCR alpha and beta cDNA libraries were sequenced on the Illumina HiSeq platform using custom primers. The source study handled its data this way. MiGEC was used to process raw reads and extract unique molecular identifiers, and MiXCR was used to find CDR3 positions. For each individual, recombination models were inferred using an EM algorithm with the repgenHMM and IGoR tools. Shared clonotypes were analyzed with the tcR package in R, and sharing was normalized by the product of cloneset sizes. Out-of-frame nonproductive sequences were analyzed to study raw recombination free of thymic and clonal selection effects. TCRdb handled the public reads itself, with Q25 trimming in fastp and clone calling in MiXCR, and kept productive beta chains. Each entry is one CDR3 protein sequence, shown with its most common DNA and genes. Here the V and J calls rest on TCRdb's processing, not on the authors' analysis. Present in this sample are 1.5 million to 2 million distinct CDR3 sequences, under 35% of which were seen just once. The ten largest clones take up approximately 0.29% of the sample.

The specimen was cord blood. The rearranged segments are TRBV24-1 and TRBJ2-2; the D segment may tentatively be TRBD1 or TRBD2, each giving 5 matched bases. This clonotype was obtained from a newborn girl in good health. The DNA sequence follows: TGTGCCACCAGTGCCCAGGGAGTGGGCGGGGAGCTGTTTTTT. Translated, it reads CATSAQGVGGELFF.